This record concerns one T cell receptor beta chain sequence. The sample belongs to a study of graft-versus-host responses after intestinal transplantation. From the graft tissue, intraepithelial and lamina propria lymphocytes were released through processing. The CDR3 is 16 amino acids. TCRdb's copy holds only in-frame clones and misses some; the assay was immunoSEQ multiplex PCR. Here the sample spans approximately 10,000 clones, about 86% being singletons. V is TRBV12-2 and J is TRBJ2-3; the table's D call, TRBD2, was not checked against the DNA. TRBV12-2 is a pseudogene segment. The TCR originated in a human patient who received an intestinal transplant, so some T cells may come from the graft donor. The sequences come from ileum tissue, collected around 25 months after intestinal transplantation. This CDR3 is CASRPEGRGRADTQYF. The DNA of the CDR3 is TGTGCAAGTCGCCCAGAAGGTCGGGGTCGCGCAGATACGCAGTATTTT.